One and the same sample provided the 11 T cell receptor beta chains below, sequenced in a study of a mutant IDH1 vaccine in newly diagnosed glioma. These receptors lack a known antigen. The protocol was immunoSEQ multiplex PCR, while the TCRdb copy is restricted to in-frame clones and leaves out a portion. The sample has approximately 100,000 clones; roughly 91% are singletons. The time point was: week 47, end of study. Mutant IDH1 20-mer peptide, at 300 ug, made up each vaccine dose, with topical imiquimod. Sequences were derived from PBMCs, sampled from a glioma patient whose treatment included an IDH1 peptide vaccine. These receptors came from a woman aged 45 to 65 with glioma.

This chain connects TRBV18 to TRBJ2-2, with D perhaps matching TRBD1 (6 bases). Trimming pared 1 base from V and 4 bases from J, leaving 16 bases between. Germline CDR1 reads KGHSH; CDR2 reads LQKENI. The CDR3 length is 17 residues. CDR3: CASSPRQDPLGTGELFF. CDR3 DNA sequence: TGTGCCAGCTCACCACGACAGGACCCTTTGGGCACCGGGGAGCTGTTTTTT.

The gene calls are TRBV28 and TRBJ2-7, with D possibly TRBD1 on 6 matching bases. CDR3 length: 12 amino acids. The ends were cut back, 5 bases at V and 4 bases at J, with 9 bases in the middle. Germline values: CDR1 MDHEN, CDR2 SYDVKM. CDR3 nucleotide sequence: TGTGCCAGCAGTCTTGGGACATACGAGCAGTACTTC. Protein: CASSLGTYEQYF.

The V call is TRBV28, the J call TRBJ2-7; D is perhaps TRBD1 (6 bases). Trimming left V 7 bases short and J 3 bases short, with 10 bases between. This CDR3 region has 12 residues. Germline lookup yields CDR1 MDHEN and CDR2 SYDVKM. The CDR3 nucleotides are TGTGCCAGCAACCACAGGGTCTACGAGCAGTACTTC. Its protein is CASNHRVYEQYF.

The chain links TRBV6-5 to TRBJ2-7; TRBD1 might be the D (5 bases). With 7 bases removed from V and 0 bases from J, the gap between germline ends came to 13 bases. Germline V gene sequence: CDR1 MNHEY, CDR2 SVGAGI. This CDR3 is 14 amino acids long. The CDR3: CASKPPGPSYEQYF. CDR3 bases: TGTGCCAGCAAACCTCCAGGGCCCTCCTACGAGCAGTACTTC.

The chain couples TRBV29-1 to TRBJ2-2; D could derive from TRBD1 or TRBD2 (5 bases each). Trimming took off 6 bases at V and 1 base at J, with 15 bases between the two ends. The CDR3 loop spans 15 amino acids. Germline V CDR1 and CDR2: SQVTM, ANQGSEA. The CDR3 coding sequence is TGCAGCGTCGGCCGGGACCCATGGAACACCGGGGAGCTGTTTTTT. This translates into CSVGRDPWNTGELFF.

The chain links TRBV11-2 to TRBJ1-1, with TRBD1 as a possible D gene (5 bases). The CDR3 runs 13 residues. Germline V gene data show CDR1 as SGHAT and CDR2 as FQNNGV. Trimming stripped 6 bases from V and 1 base from J, with 9 bases between. The CDR3 loop is CASSRQSNTEAFF. The CDR3 DNA is TGTGCCAGCAGTAGACAGTCGAACACTGAAGCTTTCTTT.

The chain combines TRBV5-1 with TRBJ2-2; 12 nucleotides agree with TRBD2. The germline V gene encodes CDR1 SGHRS and CDR2 YFSETQ. The CDR3 totals 20 residues. Trimming at V came to 3 bases and at J to 6 bases, leaving 18 bases not matched to a gene. The CDR3 coding sequence is TGCGCCAGCAGCTCAAAAACCGGGACTAGCGGGCTCCCCCCCTCCGGGGAGCTGTTTTTT. Protein: CASSSKTGTSGLPPSGELFF.

This clone was counted once. The genes are TRBV18 and TRBJ1-4; no reliable D call. This CDR3 comprises 14 residues. The germline V and J ends were trimmed by 1 base and 5 bases, with 8 bases remaining between them. CDR1 and CDR2 from the germline V gene are KGHSH and LQKENI. The CDR3 region is CASSPQPGNEKLFF. CDR3 coding DNA: TGTGCCAGCTCACCACAGCCGGGCAATGAAAAACTGTTTTTT.

The V call is TRBV6-6, the J call TRBJ1-2; a weak D match, TRBD1 (5 bases). Trimming removed 0 bases from V and 3 bases from J, with 14 bases in between. The length of the CDR3 is 16 residues. Germline CDR1 is MNHNY and CDR2 is SVGAGI (reference sequence). The chain's CDR3 is CASSYSPAEGDYGYTF. The CDR3 DNA reads as TGTGCCAGCAGTTACTCCCCAGCAGAAGGGGACTATGGCTACACCTTC.

The genes are TRBV11-3 and TRBJ2-5, with a tentative D call TRBD2 (5 bases). This CDR3 has 14 amino acids. Per the germline V gene, CDR1 is SGHNT and CDR2 is YENEEA. V lost 1 base and J lost 5, with 11 bases in between. The CDR3 spells CASSLGWRQETQYF. The CDR3 DNA follows: TGTGCCAGCAGCTTAGGATGGAGGCAGGAGACCCAGTACTTC.

This rearrangement joins TRBV4-1 to TRBJ1-2; D is uncertain. CDR1 is MGHRA and CDR2 is YSYEKL in the germline V gene. Trimming stripped 0 bases from V and 2 bases from J, with 7 bases between. This CDR3 is built from 14 residues. The CDR3 DNA sequence: TGCGCCAGCAGCCAAGACGTCCCGAACTATGGCTACACCTTC. Translated: CASSQDVPNYGYTF.